These T cell receptor beta chains were read from a single sample in a study of blood T cell repertoires in COVID-19. The assay was immunoSEQ multiplex PCR, and TCRdb's table has in-frame clones only and misses some. The profile covers around 160,000 clones, with more than 75% appearing a single time and around 13% taken by the ten largest. The source material was peripheral blood. The receptor set was obtained from a man in his sixties with active or convalescent COVID-19. Both conserved end residues are part of each CDR3. D genes are given only for firm matches. For some rows the clone size is stated as once, few or many, or as a class when expanded; others skip it.

- | 14 | - | TRBJ2-7 | TRBV7-2 | TGTGCCAGCAGCCCACCCCCGAGGGATAGCGAGCAGTACTTC | CASSPPPRDSEQYF
- | 14 | few | TRBJ1-5 | TRBV6-4 | TGTGCCAGCAGGGAGACGAGGGCGGGACAGCCCCAGCATTTT | CASRETRAGQPQHF
- | 15 | - | TRBJ1-5 | TRBV7-2 | TGTGCCAGCAGCCTTACCAGGGTAGGCAATCAGCCCCAGCATTTT | CASSLTRVGNQPQHF
TRBD2 | 14 | few | TRBJ2-2 | TRBV11-3 | TGTGCCAGCAGCTTGGCCCGGGGGGCCGGGGAGCTGTTTTTT | CASSLARGAGELFF
- | 15 | - | TRBJ1-3 | TRBV6-5 | TGTGCCAGCAGTCGGACAGCCAGCTCTGGAAACACCATATATTTT | CASSRTASSGNTIYF
- | 20 | - | TRBJ2-4 | TRBV23-1 | TGCGCCAGCAGTCCGGCCGGGGCAGGGGCGCGGGTCGCGGCCAAAAACATTCAGTACTTC | CASSPAGAGARVAAKNIQYF
TRBD2 | 15 | - | TRBJ2-1 | TRBV19 | TGTGCCAGTCGAAATGCGGGAGGTAATTACAATGAGCAGTTCTTC | CASRNAGGNYNEQFF
- | 14 | - | TRBJ1-3 | TRBV7-9 | TGTGCCAGCAGCAGGGTCTTCTCTGGAAACACCATATATTTT | CASSRVFSGNTIYF
TRBD2 | 20 | - | TRBJ2-2 | TRBV14 | TGTGCCAGCAGGCCATACAAGGGACTAGCGCGAACCCTGAACACCGGGGAGCTGTTTTTT | CASRPYKGLARTLNTGELFF
- | 14 | - | TRBJ2-3 | TRBV10-3 | TGTGCCATCAGTGAACCAGGGGAAACAGATACGCAGTATTTT | CAISEPGETDTQYF
- | 13 | few | TRBJ1-2 | TRBV27 | TGTGCCAGCTCCTTGAGGGGGGGGTTCGGCTACACCTTC | CASSLRGGFGYTF
TRBD1 | 12 | once | TRBJ2-1 | TRBV19 | TGTGCCAGTTTGGCAGGGGGAGATGAGCAGTTCTTC | CASLAGGDEQFF
TRBD2 | 15 | - | TRBJ2-1 | TRBV7-3 | TGTGCCAGCTCAGGAGGTAGCGGGTCCTACAATGAGCAGTTCTTC | CASSGGSGSYNEQFF
- | 11 | - | TRBJ2-1 | TRBV7-2 | TGTGCCAGCAGACTGGGAGATGAGCAGTTCTTC | CASRLGDEQFF
TRBD1 | 13 | once | TRBJ2-7 | TRBV28 | TGTGCCAGCAGTGGGACAGGGGTTTACGAGCAGTACTTC | CASSGTGVYEQYF
- | 14 | few | TRBJ2-1 | TRBV28 | TGTGCCAGCAGTTCCCACTTAATTTACAATGAGCAGTTCTTC | CASSSHLIYNEQFF
- | 14 | - | TRBJ1-3 | TRBV7-8 | TGTGCCAGCAGCTTAGCAGGAGCTGGAAACACCATATATTTT | CASSLAGAGNTIYF
- | 13 | - | TRBJ2-7 | TRBV3-1/TRBV3-2 | TGTGCCAGCAGCATGCGACACCTCCTCGAGCAGTACTTC | CASSMRHLLEQYF
- | 20 | - | TRBJ2-7 | TRBV4-3 | TGCGCCAGCAGCCAAGAATGGGTCAGCAGGGATGGGTGGAAAACCTACGAGCAGTACTTC | CASSQEWVSRDGWKTYEQYF
- | 14 | - | TRBJ1-1 | TRBV9 | TGTGCCAGCAGCGTAGCCCTGGCAAACACTGAAGCTTTCTTT | CASSVALANTEAFF
- | 11 | - | TRBJ2-7 | TRBV29-1 | TGCAGCGTTGGGGCAGGGCAGGAAGAGTACTTC | CSVGAGQEEYF
TRBD1 | 16 | - | TRBJ2-2 | TRBV7-9 | TGTGCCAGCAGCCTGCGGACAGGGAGGAACACCGGGGAGCTGTTTTTT | CASSLRTGRNTGELFF
TRBD1 | 15 | - | TRBJ2-1 | TRBV5-4 | TGTGCCAGCAGCTTCCGGGACAGGGTTTGGAATGAGCAGTTCTTC | CASSFRDRVWNEQFF
- | 16 | - | TRBJ2-5 | TRBV24-1 | TGTGCCACCAGTGATCTCCCGGGACTGGGCCAAGAGACCCAGTACTTC | CATSDLPGLGQETQYF
TRBD1 | 14 | - | TRBJ2-7 | TRBV14 | TGTGCCAGCAGCCAAAAGGGACAGAGTCGCGAGCAGTACTTC | CASSQKGQSREQYF
TRBD1 | 15 | - | TRBJ1-3 | TRBV5-4 | TGTGCCAGCAGCTTGGCAGGGGGCCCTGGAAACACCATATATTTT | CASSLAGGPGNTIYF
TRBD1 | 12 | - | TRBJ2-7 | TRBV29-1 | TGCAGCGCAGGGACAGGGCAGCACGAGCAGTACTTC | CSAGTGQHEQYF
- | 16 | - | TRBJ1-3 | TRBV12-1 | TGTGCCAGCAGCTTGTACACACGGGACTCTGGAAACACCATATATTTT | CASSLYTRDSGNTIYF
TRBD1 | 13 | - | TRBJ1-5 | TRBV28 | TGTGCCAGCAGTTTACAGGGGGAACCGCCCCAGCATTTT | CASSLQGEPPQHF
- | 14 | few | TRBJ1-1 | TRBV5-1 | TGCGCCAGCAGCTTGGTCCCCTTTAACACTGAAGCTTTCTTT | CASSLVPFNTEAFF
- | 13 | - | TRBJ2-3 | TRBV5-1 | TGCGCCAGCAGCTCCCTACAGGGAGATACGCAGTATTTT | CASSSLQGDTQYF
- | 16 | - | TRBJ1-5 | TRBV28 | TGTGCCAGCACCCCCCTGGAGGGCCTGGGGGGTCAGCCCCAGCATTTT | CASTPLEGLGGQPQHF
TRBD2 | 15 | - | TRBJ2-1 | TRBV15 | TGTGCCACCAGCAGAGATCTAGCGGGGTTGGTTGAGCAGTTCTTC | CATSRDLAGLVEQFF
TRBD2 | 18 | - | TRBJ2-7 | TRBV28 | TGTGCCAGCAGCCTACCTGCCCTAAGCGGGAGGCACTCCTACGAGCAGTACTTC | CASSLPALSGRHSYEQYF
TRBD2 | 16 | - | TRBJ2-1 | TRBV9 | TGTGCCAGCAGCACCGGGACTAGCGGGAGGAACAATGAGCAGTTCTTC | CASSTGTSGRNNEQFF
TRBD2 | 15 | once | TRBJ2-2 | TRBV28 | TGTGCCAGCAGTTTAGCCCTAAGCGGGAGTGGGGAGCTGTTTTTT | CASSLALSGSGELFF